The 8 T cell receptor beta chains listed next were all sequenced from one sample in a study of blood T cell repertoires in COVID-19 (TCRdb year 2020). The library was prepared using the immunoSEQ multiplex PCR assay. TCRdb obtained this table from immuneACCESS and retained in-frame rearrangements with V and J assigned. These tables miss some clones; where compared with another copy, unresolved V genes account for less than half of the shortfall, and the remainder is unexplained. The sample table contains roughly 190,000 clones; only one count was recorded for around 90% of them. 20% to 25% of the sample goes to the ten largest clones. Sequencing was done on a sample of peripheral blood. All receptors derive from a man between 60 and 75 years old with active or convalescent COVID-19.

This clone was observed a single time. In nucleotides, the CDR3 is TGTGCCAGTAAACAGGGGGCTTCCTACGAGCAGTACTTC. This gives the protein CASKQGASYEQYF. V usage is TRBV19 and J usage is TRBJ2-7, with 9 bases aligning to TRBD1. J was trimmed by 1 base and V by 7 bases; bases with no gene match: 2. The CDR3 spans 13 residues. Germline-derived CDR1 and CDR2 are LNHDA and SQIVND (reference sequence).

The gene calls are TRBV24-1 and TRBJ2-1, with 8 bases that match TRBD2. Per germline, CDR1 KGHDR and CDR2 SFDVKD. The CDR3 covers 13 residues. The V and J ends lost 5 bases and 9 bases, in that order; junction bases with no gene match: 5. The CDR3 sequence is CATSVAGGSEQFF. DNA of the CDR3: TGTGCCACCAGTGTGGCGGGGGGCAGTGAGCAGTTCTTC.

The chain employs TRBV6-5 and TRBJ1-1, with a possible D match to TRBD1 (5 bases). Trimming left V 0 bases short and J 1 base short, with 9 bases between. From germline, CDR1 is MNHEY and CDR2 SVGAGI. This CDR3 has 15 amino acids. CDR3 in amino acids: CASSYSYQGNTEAFF. The CDR3 nucleotides are TGTGCCAGCAGTTACTCGTACCAGGGGAACACTGAAGCTTTCTTT.

The chain uses TRBV28 and TRBJ2-1; 9 positions match TRBD2. Germline V CDR1 and CDR2: MDHEN, SYDVKM. This CDR3 has 18 amino acids. Trimming cost V 6 bases and J 7 bases; bases outside gene matches: 19. The CDR3 nucleotides are TGTGCCAGCAGCCACAATAGCGGGGGTATCCCGGGAGCGAATGAGCAGTTCTTC. Amino acids: CASSHNSGGIPGANEQFF.

J is TRBJ2-1 and V is TRBV29-1; weak D call: TRBD2 (6 bases). The germline V gene has CDR1 SQVTM and CDR2 ANQGSEA. V shed 7 bases and J shed 0 bases, with 19 bases lying between them. This CDR3 is 16 amino acids long. The CDR3 is CSAQGGALNSYNEQFF. In nucleotides, the CDR3 is TGCAGCGCCCAGGGCGGGGCATTAAACTCCTACAATGAGCAGTTCTTC.

This chain links TRBV4-1 with TRBJ2-2; 8 positions agree with TRBD2. The CDR3 sequence is 17 residues long. Germline values: CDR1 MGHRA, CDR2 YSYEKL. V was clipped by 2 bases and J by 4 bases; unmatched bases: 9. The CDR3 DNA is TGCGCCAGCAGCCAAACCCGGACTAGCAGGGGCACCGGGGAGCTGTTTTTT. This translates into CASSQTRTSRGTGELFF.

The chain joins TRBV7-9 to TRBJ2-3; 7 bases line up with TRBD1. The V gene's germline CDR1 is SEHNR and CDR2 FQNEAQ (reference sequence). J was trimmed by 2 bases and V by 5 bases; bases with no gene match: 7. CDR3 length: 15 amino acids. The chain's CDR3 is CASSRLTGTTDTQYF. The CDR3 coding sequence is TGTGCCAGCAGCCGTCTGACAGGGACCACAGATACGCAGTATTTT.

This clone was observed a few times. CDR3: CASTRGERETQYF. The CDR3 region has the DNA TGTGCCAGCACACGAGGCGAGAGGGAGACCCAGTACTTC. V and J are TRBV6-5 and TRBJ2-5; D is unclear. Trimming shortened V by 7 bases and J by 5 bases, and 14 bases separated the two germline ends. Per the germline V gene, CDR1 is MNHEY and CDR2 is SVGAGI. This CDR3 has 13 residues.